Listed below are T cell receptor beta chains from one sample, sequenced in a study of neoadjuvant anti-PD-1 for oral cavity cancer. TCRdb keeps only in-frame clones here, not all; method: immunoSEQ multiplex PCR. Here the sample spans some 10,000 clones, roughly three fifths being singletons. The sequencing here drew on PBMCs, taken after nivolumab (anti-PD-1) treatment. The receptors shown here come from a person aged 35-79 years with oral cavity squamous cell carcinoma. Each CDR3 is given with its conserved first and last residue. The order of the fields is clone size, J gene, V gene, D gene, CDR3 DNA, CDR3 protein. The D gene is left open where the match is weak. Size values are once, few and many counts, or a class for expanded clones, and some rows have none.

clone size: few
J gene: TRBJ2-7
V gene: TRBV4-2
D gene: TRBD2
CDR3 DNA: TGTGCCAGCAGCCAGGGCGGGGGGGACTCCTACGAGCAGTACTTC
CDR3 protein: CASSQGGGDSYEQYF

clone size: few
J gene: TRBJ1-2
V gene: TRBV28
D gene: TRBD1
CDR3 DNA: TGTGCCAGCAGTTTGTCTGGACAGGGAGTTGGCTACACCTTC
CDR3 protein: CASSLSGQGVGYTF

clone size: -
J gene: TRBJ2-5
V gene: TRBV10-3
D gene: TRBD1
CDR3 DNA: TGTGCCATCATAAGGGGGATCCGGGACAGGGGAGGGGAGGAGACCCAGTACTTC
CDR3 protein: CAIIRGIRDRGGEETQYF

clone size: few
J gene: TRBJ1-1
V gene: TRBV5-1
D gene: -
CDR3 DNA: TGCGCCAGCAGCTCAAGGGGAGGGGGAAGGAACACTGAAGCTTTCTTT
CDR3 protein: CASSSRGGGRNTEAFF

clone size: few
J gene: TRBJ1-5
V gene: TRBV7-9
D gene: TRBD1
CDR3 DNA: TGTGCCAGCAGCTTGGGGACAGGCGATAGCAATCAGCCCCAGCATTTT
CDR3 protein: CASSLGTGDSNQPQHF

clone size: -
J gene: TRBJ2-5
V gene: TRBV11-2
D gene: -
CDR3 DNA: TGTGCCAGCAGCTTATATGAAGAGACCCAGTACTTC
CDR3 protein: CASSLYEETQYF

clone size: -
J gene: TRBJ1-5
V gene: TRBV2
D gene: -
CDR3 DNA: TGTGCCAGCGGGACGGATCTGGAGCCCCAGCATTTT
CDR3 protein: CASGTDLEPQHF

clone size: few
J gene: TRBJ1-1
V gene: TRBV5-1
D gene: TRBD1
CDR3 DNA: TGCGCCAGCCGCCTAAACAGGGGCTCCACTGAAGCTTTCTTT
CDR3 protein: CASRLNRGSTEAFF

clone size: once
J gene: TRBJ2-5
V gene: TRBV27
D gene: -
CDR3 DNA: TGTGCCAGCAGTTCCCCGTACCAAGAGACCCAGTACTTC
CDR3 protein: CASSSPYQETQYF

clone size: -
J gene: TRBJ1-6
V gene: TRBV10-1
D gene: -
CDR3 DNA: TGCGCCCGAAGGACTGCCCGACCCTCCTATAATTCACCCCTCCACTTT
CDR3 protein: CARRTARPSYNSPLHF

clone size: -
J gene: TRBJ1-2
V gene: TRBV4-2
D gene: -
CDR3 DNA: TGTGCCAGCAGCAAGGACCGGGAGGCCAGTGGCTACACCTTC
CDR3 protein: CASSKDREASGYTF

clone size: few
J gene: TRBJ2-3
V gene: TRBV10-1
D gene: TRBD1
CDR3 DNA: TGCGCCAGCAGTGAGATCGGGCAGGGGGTAGATACGCAGTATTTT
CDR3 protein: CASSEIGQGVDTQYF

clone size: -
J gene: TRBJ1-3
V gene: TRBV30
D gene: -
CDR3 DNA: TGTGCCTGGAGCCACAAAGGAAACACCATATATTTT
CDR3 protein: CAWSHKGNTIYF

clone size: -
J gene: TRBJ2-5
V gene: TRBV14
D gene: -
CDR3 DNA: TGTGCCAGCAGCCCATACAGGGCAGAGACCCAGTACTTC
CDR3 protein: CASSPYRAETQYF

clone size: -
J gene: TRBJ2-7
V gene: TRBV2
D gene: TRBD2
CDR3 DNA: TGTGCCAGCAGTGAAGCTAGCGGGGACGAGCAGTACTTC
CDR3 protein: CASSEASGDEQYF

clone size: -
J gene: TRBJ1-5
V gene: TRBV6-1
D gene: -
CDR3 DNA: TGTGCCAGCAGTGGGGATTTTATTAGCAATCAGCCCCAGCATTTT
CDR3 protein: CASSGDFISNQPQHF

clone size: -
J gene: TRBJ1-1
V gene: TRBV6-5
D gene: TRBD1
CDR3 DNA: TGTGCCAGCAGGGAATTGCAGGGGGCAGGGACTGAAGCTTTCTTT
CDR3 protein: CASRELQGAGTEAFF

clone size: once
J gene: TRBJ2-7
V gene: TRBV25-1
D gene: -
CDR3 DNA: TGTGCCAGCAGTGCCCTCTACGAGCAGTACTTC
CDR3 protein: CASSALYEQYF

clone size: -
J gene: TRBJ1-2
V gene: TRBV7-8
D gene: TRBD1
CDR3 DNA: TGTGCCAGCAGCCAAAGAAGGCAGGGGGCAGTGGATGGCTACACCTTC
CDR3 protein: CASSQRRQGAVDGYTF

clone size: -
J gene: TRBJ1-1
V gene: TRBV19
D gene: -
CDR3 DNA: TGTGCCAGTAGTACCGGGCGGAACACTGAAGCTTTCTTT
CDR3 protein: CASSTGRNTEAFF

clone size: few
J gene: TRBJ1-2
V gene: TRBV6-1
D gene: TRBD1
CDR3 DNA: TGTGCCAGCAGTACCGGGACAGGGACCTATGGCTACACCTTC
CDR3 protein: CASSTGTGTYGYTF

clone size: once
J gene: TRBJ2-5
V gene: TRBV9
D gene: -
CDR3 DNA: TGTGCCAGCAGCGTCGGAGGGGGAAGGGGCCAAGAGACCCAGTACTTC
CDR3 protein: CASSVGGGRGQETQYF

clone size: -
J gene: TRBJ1-6
V gene: TRBV6-4
D gene: -
CDR3 DNA: TGTGCCAGCAGTGACTCGTCAGATAATTCACCCCTCCACTTT
CDR3 protein: CASSDSSDNSPLHF

clone size: few
J gene: TRBJ2-7
V gene: TRBV19
D gene: TRBD1
CDR3 DNA: TGTGCCAGTAGTCCCCGTCGGGACAGGGGCTACGAGCAGTACTTC
CDR3 protein: CASSPRRDRGYEQYF

clone size: -
J gene: TRBJ2-3
V gene: TRBV2
D gene: TRBD2
CDR3 DNA: TGTGCCAGCAGGGGGGGGAGCACAGATACGCAGTATTTT
CDR3 protein: CASRGGSTDTQYF

clone size: -
J gene: TRBJ2-1
V gene: TRBV19
D gene: TRBD2
CDR3 DNA: TGTGCCAGTAGTAAACTAGCGGAAACCTACAATGAGCAGTTCTTC
CDR3 protein: CASSKLAETYNEQFF

clone size: -
J gene: TRBJ2-5
V gene: TRBV5-1
D gene: TRBD2
CDR3 DNA: TGCGCCAGCAGCTTGGGAGTAGCGGGATCGACCCAGTACTTC
CDR3 protein: CASSLGVAGSTQYF

clone size: -
J gene: TRBJ2-1
V gene: TRBV11-1
D gene: TRBD1
CDR3 DNA: TGTGCCAGCACCGAGGACAGGGGCTCCTACAATGAGCAGTTCTTC
CDR3 protein: CASTEDRGSYNEQFF

clone size: -
J gene: TRBJ2-7
V gene: TRBV6-1
D gene: -
CDR3 DNA: TGTGCCAGCAGTGAAGCGCTTCGGTCAGGCGTCAACTACGAGCAGTACTTC
CDR3 protein: CASSEALRSGVNYEQYF

clone size: -
J gene: TRBJ2-3
V gene: TRBV6-6
D gene: -
CDR3 DNA: TGTGCCAGCAGCCCCAATGGTCTCACAGATACGCAGTATTTT
CDR3 protein: CASSPNGLTDTQYF

clone size: -
J gene: TRBJ2-1
V gene: TRBV27
D gene: -
CDR3 DNA: TGTGCCAGCAGTTTATCGACGGGGAACAATGAGCAGTTCTTC
CDR3 protein: CASSLSTGNNEQFF

clone size: -
J gene: TRBJ2-7
V gene: TRBV5-6
D gene: -
CDR3 DNA: TGTGCCAGCAGCTTAAACGGATTCCAGGGCGAGCAGTACTTC
CDR3 protein: CASSLNGFQGEQYF

clone size: -
J gene: TRBJ2-1
V gene: TRBV29-1
D gene: -
CDR3 DNA: TGCAGCGTTCGTACAGGGTCCGGGACCCCGAATGGGAATGAGCAGTTCTTC
CDR3 protein: CSVRTGSGTPNGNEQFF

clone size: -
J gene: TRBJ1-5
V gene: TRBV19
D gene: -
CDR3 DNA: TGTGCCAGTAGTATATTAGGGACGGCCAACAATCAGCCCCAGCATTTT
CDR3 protein: CASSILGTANNQPQHF

clone size: -
J gene: TRBJ1-1
V gene: TRBV2
D gene: -
CDR3 DNA: TGTGCCAGCAACCAAGGGGCTGATACTGAAGCTTTCTTT
CDR3 protein: CASNQGADTEAFF

clone size: -
J gene: TRBJ2-4
V gene: TRBV4-1
D gene: -
CDR3 DNA: TGCGCCAGCAGCCAAGATCAGACGACGGCCAGTCCCAAGGACTTC
CDR3 protein: CASSQDQTTASPKDF

clone size: -
J gene: TRBJ2-4
V gene: TRBV6-5
D gene: -
CDR3 DNA: TGTGCCAGCAGCCCCGGACAGTCAGCCAAAAACATTCAGTACTTC
CDR3 protein: CASSPGQSAKNIQYF

clone size: once
J gene: TRBJ2-2
V gene: TRBV7-2
D gene: -
CDR3 DNA: TGTGCCAGCAGCTTAATCTTGAACACCGGGGAGCTGTTTTTT
CDR3 protein: CASSLILNTGELFF

clone size: -
J gene: TRBJ2-3
V gene: TRBV25-1
D gene: -
CDR3 DNA: TGTGCCAGCAGTGAATATATTCAAGCAGATACGCAGTATTTT
CDR3 protein: CASSEYIQADTQYF

clone size: -
J gene: TRBJ2-1
V gene: TRBV7-7
D gene: TRBD2
CDR3 DNA: TGTGCCAGCAGCGTTAGCGGGGGGGCTGGAAATGAGCAGTTCTTC
CDR3 protein: CASSVSGGAGNEQFF

clone size: -
J gene: TRBJ2-2
V gene: TRBV7-2
D gene: TRBD2
CDR3 DNA: TGTGCCAGCAGCTCCCGTGGACTAGCGGGAGTGAACACCGGGGAGCTGTTTTTT
CDR3 protein: CASSSRGLAGVNTGELFF

clone size: -
J gene: TRBJ2-7
V gene: TRBV7-9
D gene: TRBD2
CDR3 DNA: TGTGCCACAATGGGACTAGACCTCAGCGAGCAGTACTTC
CDR3 protein: CATMGLDLSEQYF

clone size: few
J gene: TRBJ1-1
V gene: TRBV6-1
D gene: -
CDR3 DNA: TGTGCCAGCAGGGTCGGGGATCTGGGCACTGAAGCTTTCTTT
CDR3 protein: CASRVGDLGTEAFF

clone size: few
J gene: TRBJ2-7
V gene: TRBV27
D gene: TRBD2
CDR3 DNA: TGTGCCAGCAGGGGACTAGCGGGGGGCCACGAGCAGTACTTC
CDR3 protein: CASRGLAGGHEQYF

clone size: -
J gene: TRBJ2-3
V gene: TRBV7-2
D gene: TRBD1
CDR3 DNA: TGTGCCAGCAGCACGCCCGGGACAGCCGTAAATACGCAGTATTTT
CDR3 protein: CASSTPGTAVNTQYF

clone size: few
J gene: TRBJ2-1
V gene: TRBV4-1
D gene: -
CDR3 DNA: TGCGCCAGCAGCCAAGTCTTAGCTTGGGATGAGCAGTTCTTC
CDR3 protein: CASSQVLAWDEQFF

clone size: few
J gene: TRBJ2-2
V gene: TRBV6-6
D gene: TRBD1
CDR3 DNA: TGTGCCAGCAGTTACTTACAGGGGGTTTCCGGGGAGCTGTTTTTT
CDR3 protein: CASSYLQGVSGELFF

clone size: -
J gene: TRBJ1-1
V gene: TRBV19
D gene: -
CDR3 DNA: TGTGCCAGTAAAGGGGGGGGGTTCACTGAAGCTTTCTTT
CDR3 protein: CASKGGGFTEAFF

clone size: -
J gene: TRBJ1-1
V gene: TRBV7-9
D gene: TRBD1
CDR3 DNA: TGTGCCAGCCGCTTCTCAGGGGGTGACACTGAAGCTTTCTTT
CDR3 protein: CASRFSGGDTEAFF

clone size: -
J gene: TRBJ2-1
V gene: TRBV5-1
D gene: TRBD2
CDR3 DNA: TGCGCCAGCAGCTGGGACTACGGCGAGCAGTTCTTC
CDR3 protein: CASSWDYGEQFF

clone size: few
J gene: TRBJ2-3
V gene: TRBV5-1
D gene: -
CDR3 DNA: TGCGCCAGCAGCTTGGCCCGAGTGGGGAGAGGGACAGATACGCAGTATTTT
CDR3 protein: CASSLARVGRGTDTQYF